Following are 27 T cell receptor beta chains from one sample sequenced in a study of glioma-infiltrating T cells after dendritic cell vaccination. The repertoire was sequenced with immunoSEQ multiplex PCR; TCRdb's copy has only in-frame clones and lacks some. Of roughly 100,000 clones in the sample, roughly 80% were seen once. The sequenced sample was blood, obtained before dendritic cell vaccination. The receptors were gathered from a human donor with glioblastoma.

This clone was detected once. The chain employs TRBV19 and TRBJ2-7; 9 bases agree with TRBD1. The CDR3 consists of 15 residues. The V and J ends lost 5 bases and 2 bases, in that order; junction bases with no gene match: 7. CDR1 is LNHDA and CDR2 is SQIVND in the germline V gene (reference sequence). In DNA form, the CDR3 reads TGTGCCAGTAGTGCCATGGGACAGGGTGCCTACGAGCAGTACTTC. This translates into CASSAMGQGAYEQYF.

The chain couples TRBV6-6 to TRBJ1-6; 7 bases fit TRBD1. The J segment lost 9 bases and the V segment lost 2 bases, leaving 4 bases of the junction unmatched. This CDR3 comprises 14 residues. Germline V gene sequence: CDR1 MNHNY, CDR2 SVGAGI (reference sequence). The CDR3 loop reads CASSYRAGGSPLHF. DNA for the CDR3: TGTGCCAGCAGTTACCGGGCAGGGGGTTCACCCCTCCACTTT.

This clone has only one observation. The chain combines TRBV7-2 with TRBJ2-5; perhaps TRBD2 as D (5 bases). The CDR3 contains 14 residues. The V gene's germline CDR1 is SGHTA and CDR2 FQGNSA. Deletions cut 0 bases from V and 5 bases from J, with 10 bases between. This CDR3 reads CASSLARVGETQYF. CDR3 in DNA: TGTGCCAGCAGCTTAGCGAGGGTGGGTGAGACCCAGTACTTC.

The J gene is TRBJ2-3, the V gene TRBV19; D not certain. The germline gives CDR1 LNHDA, CDR2 SQIVND (reference sequence). The V and J ends lost 5 bases and 5 bases respectively, with 11 bases between them. This CDR3 is 13 amino acids long. CDR3: CASSRNSRDTQYF. The CDR3, as DNA: TGTGCCAGTAGTCGAAACAGCCGAGATACGCAGTATTTT. The full variable domain, completed using reference TRBV19 and TRBJ2-3, is DGGITQSPKYLFRKEGQNVTLSCEQNLNHDAMYWYRQDPGQGLRLIYYSQIVNDFQKGDIAEGYSVSREKKESFPLTVTSAQKNPTAFYLCASSRNSRDTQYFGPGTRLTVL.

V is TRBV4-1 and J is TRBJ2-1; 7 positions agree with TRBD1. Per the germline V gene, CDR1 is MGHRA and CDR2 is YSYEKL. After removal of 0 bases from V and 13 bases from J, the junction contained 3 bases not matched to a gene. The length of the CDR3 is 12 residues. The CDR3 DNA is TGCGCCAGCAGCCAAGAAGGACAGGTCCAGTTCTTC. Its translation: CASSQEGQVQFF.

Here the CDR3 reads CASSSIARGLAGGSDTQYF. The CDR3 nucleotides read TGTGCCAGCAGCTCCATAGCCCGGGGACTAGCGGGGGGTAGTGATACGCAGTATTTT. V gene TRBV7-2 combines with J gene TRBJ2-3; TRBD2 matches at 15 bases. Germline CDR1 is SGHTA and CDR2 is FQGNSA. The V segment lost 4 bases and the J segment 6 bases; nucleotides outside the gene matches: 14. This CDR3 has 19 residues.

The chain employs TRBV19 and TRBJ1-2; maybe TRBD1 (5 bases). Germline lookup yields CDR1 LNHDA and CDR2 SQIVND (reference sequence). V was clipped by 6 bases and J by 4 bases, with 18 bases between them. The CDR3 totals 15 residues. The DNA of the CDR3 is TGTGCCAGTAGCCCTTCACTGGGGGGAAGCTATGGCTACACCTTC. Residues: CASSPSLGGSYGYTF. The full variable domain, with the rest looked up from reference TRBV19 and TRBJ1-2, is DGGITQSPKYLFRKEGQNVTLSCEQNLNHDAMYWYRQDPGQGLRLIYYSQIVNDFQKGDIAEGYSVSREKKESFPLTVTSAQKNPTAFYLCASSPSLGGSYGYTFGSGTRLTVV.

The V call is TRBV12-5, the J call TRBJ2-7; a weak D match, TRBD2 (6 bases). Per germline, CDR1 LGHNT and CDR2 FRNRAP. The CDR3 has 14 amino acids. V was cut by 3 bases and J by 7 bases, with 16 bases left in between. CDR3 sequence reads: CASGFQPSAGEQYF. CDR3 sequence (DNA): TGTGCTAGTGGTTTTCAACCTAGCGCTGGTGAGCAGTACTTC.

The V gene is TRBV11-2, the J gene TRBJ2-1; TRBD2 is a possible D gene (6 bases). Trimming left V 1 base short and J 7 bases short, with 14 bases between. The CDR3 contains 15 residues. The germline CDR1 and CDR2 sequences are SGHAT and FQNNGV. The DNA of the CDR3 is TGTGCCAGCAGCTTAGCACGGGGGAGTTGGAATGAGCAGTTCTTC. Protein product: CASSLARGSWNEQFF.

V gene TRBV7-2 combines with J gene TRBJ1-4; D uncertain. Per the germline V gene, CDR1 is SGHTA and CDR2 is FQGNSA. Trimming pared 5 bases from V and 4 bases from J, leaving 11 bases between. This CDR3 contains 14 residues. CDR3 sequence reads: CASSREPGNEKLFF. The CDR3 DNA reads as TGTGCCAGCAGCCGGGAGCCGGGTAATGAAAAACTGTTTTTT.

The J gene is TRBJ2-7, the V gene TRBV6-6; 8 bases are shared with TRBD1. The CDR3 loop spans 14 amino acids. Germline V lookup: CDR1 MNHNY, CDR2 SVGAGI (reference sequence). With 6 bases clipped from V and 0 bases from J, the junction kept 4 bases outside the gene matches. The CDR3 DNA sequence: TGTGCCAGCAGGGGGACAGGAACCTCCTACGAGCAGTACTTC. It codes for CASRGTGTSYEQYF.

V is TRBV11-2 and J is TRBJ1-3; 9 positions match TRBD1. Germline values: CDR1 SGHAT, CDR2 FQNNGV. Trimming at V came to 4 bases and at J to 4 bases, leaving 8 bases not matched to a gene. This CDR3 is 16 amino acids long. The DNA for the CDR3 is TGTGCCAGCAGCTCCGACAGGGGGGGATGGGGAAACACCATATATTTT. It codes for CASSSDRGGWGNTIYF.

The rearrangement joins TRBV27 to TRBJ1-2; a weak D match, TRBD1 (6 bases). CDR3 length: 14 amino acids. CDR1 MNHEY and CDR2 SMNVEV come from the germline V gene (reference sequence). V was cut by 0 bases and J by 9 bases, with 14 bases left in between. DNA of the CDR3: TGTGCCAGCAGTTTATCGGGAGGGGGGGGGAGCTACACCTTC. The encoded protein is CASSLSGGGGSYTF.

In nucleotides, the CDR3 is TGTGCCAGCAGCTTACCCCGTAGTAGCCAGGAGACCCAGTACTTC. Protein sequence: CASSLPRSSQETQYF. The chain carries TRBV11-3 and TRBJ2-5, with D unclear. V lost 2 bases and J lost 5, with 15 bases in between. CDR1 is SGHNT and CDR2 is YENEEA in the germline V gene. The CDR3 sequence is 15 residues long.

V and J are TRBV19 and TRBJ1-2; the match to TRBD1 covers 8 bases. Germline CDR1 is LNHDA and CDR2 is SQIVND (reference sequence). The CDR3 extends over 14 amino acids. The junction had 5 bases not matched to a gene; V was cut back by 5 bases and J by 3 bases. The CDR3 region is CASSFSGGYYGYTF. As DNA, the CDR3 is TGTGCCAGTAGTTTCTCAGGGGGCTACTATGGCTACACCTTC.

This clone was seen only a few times. The V and J genes are TRBV10-3 and TRBJ1-2; unclear D gene. Trimming took off 2 bases at V and 13 bases at J, with 20 bases between the two ends. The CDR3 is 14 residues long. Looked up from germline, CDR1 is ENHRY and CDR2 is SYGVKD. CDR3 DNA: TGTGCCATCAGTGAGGTAGCGGGCCGGGGAACGGTCACCTTC. Its protein product is CAISEVAGRGTVTF.

Remarks on this clone: An end of the junction does not agree with germline; a read error may underlie this. This chain joins TRBV30 and TRBJ1-3, with TRBD1 matching 7 bases. Germline lookup yields CDR1 GTSNPN and CDR2 SVGIG (reference sequence). This CDR3 is 14 amino acids long. The CDR3 region is CAWSLGTAGSTIYF. DNA of the CDR3: TGTGCCTGGAGCCTTGGGACAGCTGGAAGCACCATATATTTT.

The chain links TRBV2 to TRBJ1-5; TRBD1 aligns across 7 bases. The CDR3 runs to 13 residues. With 6 bases clipped from V and 5 bases from J, the junction kept 4 bases outside the gene matches. Germline V gives CDR1 SNHLY, CDR2 FYNNEI. Written as DNA, the CDR3 is TGTGCCAGCAGCCGGGACAGAGATCAGCCCCAGCATTTT. Its protein product is CASSRDRDQPQHF.

The rearrangement uses TRBV7-9 and TRBJ1-2; D is perhaps TRBD1 (6 bases). The germline V gene has CDR1 SEHNR and CDR2 FQNEAQ (reference sequence). This CDR3 contains 12 residues. With 8 bases removed from V and 4 bases from J, the gap between germline ends came to 11 bases. Here the CDR3 reads CASEQGAYGYTF. DNA of the CDR3: TGTGCCAGCGAACAGGGAGCCTATGGCTACACCTTC. Supplemented by reference TRBV7-9 and TRBJ1-2, the full variable domain reads DTGVSQNPRHKITKRGQNVTFRCDPISEHNRLYWYRQTLGQGPEFLTYFQNEAQLEKSRLLSDRFSAERPKGSFSTLEIQRTEQGDSAMYLCASEQGAYGYTFGSGTRLTVV.

V is TRBV6-1 and J is TRBJ1-5, with TRBD1 matching over 8 bases. This CDR3 is built from 14 residues. The V and J ends lost 8 bases and 8 bases, in that order; junction bases with no gene match: 11. CDR1 MNHNS and CDR2 SASEGT come from the germline V gene. CDR3 loop: CASLRRDRQEPQHF. For the CDR3, the DNA is TGTGCCAGCCTAAGGCGGGACAGGCAGGAGCCCCAGCATTTT.

The V gene is TRBV27, the J gene TRBJ1-2, with TRBD1 matching over 9 bases. This CDR3 comprises 13 residues. V was clipped by 2 bases and J by 6 bases; unmatched bases: 1. Germline lookup yields CDR1 MNHEY and CDR2 SMNVEV (reference sequence). This chain's CDR3 is CASSLGTGNGYTF. In DNA form, the CDR3 reads TGTGCCAGCAGTTTAGGGACAGGGAATGGCTACACCTTC.

The V call is TRBV7-6, the J call TRBJ1-2; D unresolved. Trimming left V 1 base short and J 4 bases short, with 10 bases between. The germline gives CDR1 SGHVS, CDR2 FNYEAQ. The CDR3 runs 14 residues. CDR3 in amino acids: CASSLDNGGYGYTF. The CDR3 DNA reads as TGTGCCAGCAGCTTAGATAACGGTGGCTATGGCTACACCTTC.

The rearrangement joins TRBV6-5 to TRBJ2-3; TRBD1 agrees at 7 bases. The V gene's germline CDR1 is MNHEY and CDR2 SVGAGI. The V segment lost 6 bases and the J segment 0 bases; nucleotides outside the gene matches: 6. The CDR3 covers 15 residues. In nucleotides, the CDR3 is TGTGCCAGCAGGCCCGGGACAGAAAGCACAGATACGCAGTATTTT. Its translation is CASRPGTESTDTQYF.

This chain connects TRBV27 to TRBJ2-7; D is perhaps TRBD2 (6 bases). Germline CDR1 is MNHEY and CDR2 is SMNVEV (reference sequence). Trimming left V 3 bases short and J 2 bases short, with 11 bases between. The CDR3 is 14 amino acids. The CDR3 DNA sequence: TGTGCCAGCAGTTTGCTAGCGACCACCTACGAGCAGTACTTC. This gives the protein CASSLLATTYEQYF.

This clone came up a few times. It is likely a read error: a sequence one base away is far more abundant. The V call is TRBV9, the J call TRBJ2-1, with D possibly matching TRBD2 (7 bases). Germline V gives CDR1 SGDLS, CDR2 YYNGEE. The ends were cut back, 7 bases at V and 7 bases at J, with 21 bases in the middle. The CDR3 is made up of 15 amino acids. The CDR3 coding sequence is TGTGCCAGCGCGCTTGGGGGGGCGGGGGCAAATGAGCAGTTCTTC. It yields the protein CASALGGAGANEQFF.

CDR3 sequence (DNA): TGTGCCAGCAGCTTTCTCGGGGGACAGCCTCTTCTCCAGGAGACCCAGTACTTC. Translating it yields CASSFLGGQPLLQETQYF. The chain has TRBV7-9 and TRBJ2-5; D perhaps matches TRBD1 (7 bases). The CDR3 spans 18 residues. The ends were cut back, 3 bases at V and 5 bases at J, with 25 bases in the middle. Germline V lookup: CDR1 SEHNR, CDR2 FQNEAQ (reference sequence).

The rearrangement uses TRBV7-9 and TRBJ1-5; D ambiguous. CDR3 length: 14 amino acids. In germline, CDR1 is SEHNR, CDR2 FQNEAQ (reference sequence). V lost 5 bases and J 2 bases, leaving 10 bases between the germline ends. CDR3 sequence reads: CASSAGVGNQPQHF. CDR3 DNA sequence: TGTGCCAGCAGCGCCGGGGTGGGCAATCAGCCCCAGCATTTT.